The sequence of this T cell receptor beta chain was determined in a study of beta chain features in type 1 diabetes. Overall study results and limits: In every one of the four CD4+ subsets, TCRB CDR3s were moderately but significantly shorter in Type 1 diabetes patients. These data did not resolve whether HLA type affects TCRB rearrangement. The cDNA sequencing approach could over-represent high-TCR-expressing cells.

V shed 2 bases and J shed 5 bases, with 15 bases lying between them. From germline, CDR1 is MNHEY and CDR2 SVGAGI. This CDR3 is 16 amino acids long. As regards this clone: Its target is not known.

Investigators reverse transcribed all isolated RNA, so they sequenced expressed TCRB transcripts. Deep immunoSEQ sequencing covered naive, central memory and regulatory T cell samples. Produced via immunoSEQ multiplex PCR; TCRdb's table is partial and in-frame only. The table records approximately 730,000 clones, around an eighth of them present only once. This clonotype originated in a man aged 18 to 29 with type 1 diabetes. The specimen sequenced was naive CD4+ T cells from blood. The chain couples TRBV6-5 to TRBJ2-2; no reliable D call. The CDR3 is CASSYGRASGTGELFF. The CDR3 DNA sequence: TGTGCCAGCAGTTACGGCCGGGCCTCTGGAACCGGGGAGCTGTTTTTT.